The source of this TCR beta chain is a study of T-cell reconstitution after alpha-beta-depleted transplantation in children. This clonotype was seen more than once but under ten times. Its antigen remains unknown. Study findings and constraints: One year post-transplant, T-cell counts and diversity were largely derived from T cells produced anew. Several patients had high TCRbeta diversity at day 60; it came from surviving recipient T cells and thymic progenitors. Roughly two months post-transplant, alpha-beta T cells reportedly originated from several hundred graft clones that had expanded.

The V gene end was trimmed by 6 bases and the J gene end by 8 bases; junction bases not matched to a gene: 8. Germline-derived CDR1 and CDR2 are SGHTA and FQGNSA. The CDR3 covers 13 residues. Unique molecular identifiers were incorporated during preparation of the TCRbeta library. One entry per CDR3 protein, called by TCRdb with MiXCR from the PCR reads. Of a few hundred thousand distinct CDR3 sequences in the sample, about a quarter were seen once. The chain links TRBV7-2 to TRBJ1-2, with 8 bases aligning to TRBD1. The receptor was isolated from a boy in the first two years of life with Wiskott-Aldrich syndrome, due to receive a stem cell transplant. The specimen was PBMCs, collected before TCRalphabeta/CD19-depleted stem cell transplant. The CDR3 nucleotides are TGTGCCAGCAGTCCCACAGGGGGGAGCGGCTACACCTTC. Its translation is CASSPTGGSGYTF.